This record concerns one T cell receptor (beta chain) sequence. This clonotype was picked up a small number of times. The antigen this receptor binds is unknown. Base qualities were left out, and no much larger clone turns up one base away. The CDR3 spans 12 residues, from the cysteine through the phenylalanine. Only the CDR3 region is kept as DNA, spanning 36 bases read in frame from base 1. Per the germline V gene, SNHLY is the CDR1 and FYNNEI is the CDR2. Clipping removes 8 bases from V and 6 bases from J, with 6 as the unmatched junction base count. This specimen belongs to a study of blood T cells in healthy people across ages (dated by TCRdb to between 2015 and 2016). Background for the entire study: In model experiments, template switching captured about one uniquely barcoded TCR beta cDNA molecule for every two T cells. To track age-related changes in TCR beta repertoire diversity, the study relied on deep sequencing normalized with unique cDNA molecular identifiers. To avoid experimental bias, donors of different ages were distributed randomly across sequencing lanes. Using the same blood draw, the study looked at two additional independent replicas of 1 million unique cDNA reads for two donors, one aged 18 to 30 and the other aged 80 or older. Four age groups were formed from the donors: young (average about 16 years), middle-aged (approximately 40), aged (62) and long-lived (about 75). What the work shows at the level of the full study, not this receptor alone: Estimates of total diversity from one million sequenced T cells were regarded as lower bounds and underestimates. Observed TCR beta diversity per million T cells fell roughly linearly with age, and a significant reduction was already apparent by age about 38. Compared with the aged group, more naive CD4+ T cells, fewer expanded clones and increased TCR diversity were shown by the long-lived group, suggesting age selection. There was a strong correlation between observed TCR beta diversity and the percentage of naive T cells measured by flow cytometry. Because donor CMV infection status was unknown, age-related changes in expanded clonotypes were potentially confounded. Bulk unsorted PBMC profiling prevented conclusive comparison of naive and antigen-experienced compartments.

Libraries were constructed by 5' RACE. The sequencing machine was an Illumina HiSeq 2500. A second PCR of roughly 7 to 11 cycles was performed with a sample-barcoded 5' primer and a J-beta primer mix. A unique molecular identifier was introduced onto each TCR beta cDNA molecule by a template-switch 5' adaptor carrying 12 random nucleotides. Each sample yielded at least 3 million CDR3-containing paired-end reads. First-strand cDNA synthesis was performed from all RNA using the Mint cDNA synthesis kit, with priming by a TRBC-specific oligonucleotide. Following uracil-DNA glycosylase treatment, a first 18-cycle PCR with universal primers M1SS and BC2_uni_R was performed on all cDNA. Processing in the source paper ran as follows. Normalization of each sample was performed by random selection of 1 million high-quality reads, each carrying a distinct molecular identifier. Reads sharing molecular identifiers were discarded rather than binned into consensus sequences. MiTCR, with a Q25 quality threshold and the strictest error-elimination algorithm, was used for CDR3 identification, clonotype clustering and error correction. A nonparametric unseen species model with Euler transformation was used to estimate lower-bound total TCR beta diversity. TCRdb's own reprocessing of the public reads used fastp at Q25 and MiXCR and kept productive beta chains. Identical CDR3 proteins give one entry, which carries the most common genes and DNA. The V and J calls and clone size are TCRdb's, not the authors'. Recorded for this sample are roughly 1.7 million distinct CDR3 sequences; about 32% of them occurred a single time. The ten biggest clones cover 10% to 12% of the sample.

The donors were roughly 39 Caucasian individuals from Russia, aged 6 to 90 years, who were systemically healthy. Each donor gave roughly 11 milliliters of peripheral blood, drawn into EDTA-treated Vacutainer tubes. Ficoll-Paque density-gradient centrifugation was used to isolate PBMCs, with at least 6.5 million per sample. Trizol reagent was used to extract total RNA from PBMCs, with at least 6 micrograms per sample. The percentages of naive CD45RAhigh/CD27high T cells were determined by flow cytometry on a PBMC aliquot from every donor. The sequence came from a woman in her 30s in good health. Sample: blood. The V gene is TRBV2 and the J gene is TRBJ2-7; 8 bases in the junction line up with TRBD2. The base sequence is TGTGCCAGCTCCGGACTAGCCCGCGAGCAGTACTTC. Its coded protein is CASSGLAREQYF.